This section outlines one TCR beta chain sequence together with its context. Its target is unknown. This specimen comes from a study of T cell responses to AZD1222 COVID-19 vaccine. Broader study findings: The breadth and depth of Spike-specific TCRs increased once two AZD1222 doses had been given. Reports indicate that nearly half of spike-specific TCRs are directed at unmutated variant regions.

CDR3 length equals 15 residues. V lost 1 base and J lost 0, with 7 bases in between. CDR1 KGHSY and CDR2 FQNENV come from the germline V gene. Sequencing used immunoSEQ multiplex PCR; TCRdb keeps in-frame clones, though not all of them. The sample lists some 96,000 clones, around 90% occurring once. The chain is built from TRBV16 and TRBJ2-1; D is unresolved. Here the sequenced sample was peripheral blood, taken on day 0 of AZD1222 vaccination. This sequence was found in an adult in good health. The CDR3 DNA follows: TGTGCCAGCAGCCAATGGAGTAGCTCCTACAATGAGCAGTTCTTC. It encodes CASSQWSSSYNEQFF.